The following is a T cell receptor (beta chain) sequence with its context. The specificity of this receptor is unknown. Qualities for individual bases were not recorded, and no much larger clone is one base off. The source of the sample is a study of T cell responses to AZD1222 COVID-19 vaccine (dated by TCRdb to the early 2020s). Concerning the study at large: AZD1222 recipients with second doses at about 4 weeks or about 12 weeks were pooled, because spike-specific TCR depth and breadth did not differ between schedules. TCR sequencing was performed for 230 to 250 trial participants, of whom approximately 200 were given two doses of AZD1222 and approximately 26 were given two doses of MenACWY control vaccine. Trial participants were enrolled by age into 18-55, 56-69 and 70-plus year subgroups, with 148, 28 and 57 TCR-sequenced participants respectively.

Broad study findings and their caveats: The 56-69-year group was small, and its depth increase did not reach significance, likely because of low power. Epitopes outside the regions mutated in the B.1.351 and B.1.1.7 variants were reportedly recognized by nearly half of the unique spike-specific TCRs. Because no samples from the day 14 peak response were available, repertoires could be characterized only after the peak T cell response. Most participants were white British and females outnumbered males, and the authors suggested that clonal diversity may have been underestimated. Conclusions about previously exposed vaccinees are limited, since just six or seven AZD1222 recipients were seropositive for SARS-CoV-2 at baseline. A significant rise in spike-specific TCR breadth and depth was observed after two AZD1222 doses relative to day 0 and relative to MenACWY recipients. The vaccine-associated CD4 TCRs covered the entire spike protein, and the dominant responses fell in regions 160-218 and 743-854.

The CDR3 regions of human TCRbeta chains were analyzed by immunosequencing. Per the original workflow: Repertoire TCRs were matched against a reference library of SARS-CoV-2-specific TCRs generated with the MIRA antigen-specificity platform. Breadth was defined as the fraction of unique TCRs that were SARS-CoV-2-associated. Depth was defined as the fraction of total T cells that were SARS-CoV-2-associated. Using the MIRA data, every spike-specific TCR was mapped to the spike region that the TCR reacted to and assigned to either a CD4 or a CD8 class. Log10-transformed breadth and depth values were compared by one-way ANOVA with Sidak's multiple comparisons tests. This is the immuneACCESS table as TCRdb keeps it, with only in-frame sequences that have V and J called. A part of the clones is gone; compared with another copy, unresolved V genes explain less than half, and the rest is unexplained. That table supplies the V and J calls and clone size; D and trimming were determined from the DNA. A total of 140,000 to 150,000 clones appear in this sample, roughly 92% of them only once. The top ten hold approximately 1.5% of the sample.

Relative to germline, V is 4 bases shorter and J is 0 bases shorter, with 11 bases between their ends. Spanning cysteine to phenylalanine, the CDR3 consists of 15 amino acids. The CDR3 DNA has 45 bases and is translated from base 1. CDR1 and CDR2, per the germline V gene (reference sequence), are SGHNT and YYREEE. The time point label, as the study defines it: baseline before first vaccination. Vaccinee samples were obtained from the UK trials COV001 and COV002, which included a single-blind randomized controlled phase 2/3 trial of AZD1222 (ChAdOx1 nCoV-19) in healthy adults. For TCRbeta chain sequencing, PBMC samples were collected from trial participants at day 0 and at day 28 after the second dose.

This specimen consisted of peripheral blood, obtained on day 0 of AZD1222 vaccination. Here the chain combines TRBV5-4 and TRBJ2-1, with the D segment identity uncertain. This TCR derives from an adult in good health. The CDR3 region: CASSPGESSYNEQFF. DNA sequence: TGTGCCAGCAGCCCGGGTGAGAGCTCCTACAATGAGCAGTTCTTC.